This TCR beta chain originates from a study of blood T cell repertoires in COVID-19 (dated by TCRdb to 2018 to 2020). For context, the study as a whole: The collaborator samples originated in the United States, Italy and Spain and spanned the acute and convalescent phases of COVID-19. The material from the prospective study consisted of cDNA or gDNA derived from T cells, B-cell-depleted T cells, or PBMCs. The dataset comprised deeply sampled blood TCRbeta repertoires from subjects exposed to, actively infected with, or recovered from COVID-19. The repertoires were released in a freely available public database intended as a resource for research on the immune response to SARS-CoV-2. Samples came from the ongoing ImmuneRACE study (first 160 participants) plus 1,254 subjects from 6 global collaborators. The sample metadata nearly always contained a de-identified subject ID, COVID-19 status, age in years and sex. Where available, HLA class I and class II types were obtained from metadata supplied by the sample provider rather than from assay-based typing. Results and caveats for the whole study, not just this receptor: The quantity of clinical and demographic metadata differed by source and by participant and was supplied without curation.

The immunoSEQ Assay, a bias-controlled multiplex PCR, was used to amplify TCRbeta CDR3 regions from genomic DNA. For the original study's pipeline: Within the assay, amplification of reference gene primers was used to estimate how many nucleated cells each sample contained. To quantify the absolute abundance of each unique TCRbeta CDR3 rearrangement, sequence reads were collapsed and filtered. For each sample, productive Simpson clonality was calculated as the square root of Simpson's diversity index across productive rearrangements. Held by TCRdb, this immuneACCESS table contains in-frame sequences only and omits some clones. Under half of the omission traces to an unresolved V gene where checked; the cause of the rest is unknown. V, J and clone size derive from that table, while D and trimming were established from the DNA sequence. The sample table records some 130,000 clones; approximately 89% of these occur just once. Of the sample, around 10% falls within the top ten clones.

At the junction V is shortened by 5 bases and J by 5 bases; bases outside the gene matches: 6. Including the terminal cysteine and phenylalanine, the CDR3 comprises 15 residues. Just CDR3 DNA is preserved here, 45 bases in frame from base 1. As encoded in the germline V gene (reference sequence), CDR1 is SGHAT while CDR2 is FQDESV. Whole blood was collected in K2EDTA tubes by collaborating institutions according to the institutions' own protocols. For TCRbeta analysis, collaborators shipped samples in one of three forms: frozen whole blood, isolated PBMCs, or DNA extracted from either of those sample types. With respect to this clone: Its antigen is currently not known. The record has no base qualities; no much larger clone is one base away.

The chain couples TRBV11-1 to TRBJ1-4, and 9 junctional nucleotides match TRBD1. The specimen was peripheral blood. The receptor was derived from a man aged 50-59 years with acute or convalescent COVID-19. CDR3 sequence: CASSAAGTGNEKLFF. Here is the DNA: TGTGCCAGCAGCGCTGCCGGGACAGGGAATGAAAAACTGTTTTTT.